These 8 T cell receptor beta chains share one sample of origin, sequenced in a study of T cell changes during pregnancy in multiple sclerosis. Using immunoSEQ multiplex PCR, the repertoire was profiled, and TCRdb retains in-frame clones only, with some absent. Of some 52,000 clones in the sample, around 92% were seen once. Sequencing used CD4+ T cells from peripheral blood mononuclear cells, obtained in the third trimester of pregnancy. These receptor sequences come from a female donor with multiple sclerosis, enrolled in a pregnancy study.

This chain uses TRBV11-2 with TRBJ2-2; 7 bases line up with TRBD1. CDR3 length: 15 amino acids. With 3 bases clipped from V and 0 bases from J, the junction kept 1 base outside the gene matches. Germline CDR1 SGHAT, CDR2 FQNNGV. The CDR3 loop is CASSFQGANTGELFF. CDR3 sequence (DNA): TGTGCCAGCAGCTTTCAGGGGGCGAACACCGGGGAGCTGTTTTTT. Based on the CDR3 plus reference TRBV11-2 and TRBJ2-2, the full variable domain is EAGVAQSPRYKIIEKRQSVAFWCNPISGHATLYWYQQILGQGPKLLIQFQNNGVVDDSQLPKDRFSAERLKGVDSTLKIQPAKLEDSAVYLCASSFQGANTGELFFGEGSRLTVL.

The chain links TRBV30 to TRBJ1-1, with D tentatively TRBD1 (6 bases). This CDR3 is built from 13 residues. Deletions cut 4 bases from V and 3 bases from J, with 12 bases between. The germline gives CDR1 GTSNPN, CDR2 SVGIG (reference sequence). As DNA, the CDR3 is TGTGCCTGGATCCAGGGGAGGGACACTGAAGCTTTCTTT. Translating gives CAWIQGRDTEAFF.

V and J are TRBV15 and TRBJ2-2, with 7 bases that match TRBD1. CDR3 length: 16 amino acids. V was pared by 4 bases and J by 6 bases, with 11 bases of the junction left unmatched. CDR1 is LNHNV, CDR2 YYDKDF, per germline (reference sequence). The CDR3 here is CATSTPTGTRSGELFF. As DNA, the CDR3 is TGTGCCACCAGCACCCCGACAGGGACAAGGTCCGGGGAGCTGTTTTTT.

The CDR3 DNA reads TGTGCCAGCAGCTCCGGCGGGGGGACAGGGGGCCACGAGCAGTACTTC. Its protein product is CASSSGGGTGGHEQYF. The V and J genes are TRBV5-5 and TRBJ2-7; 12 bases match TRBD1. Losses at the gene ends were 3 bases for V and 5 bases for J; bases not matched to a gene: 9. CDR3 size: 16 residues. CDR1 is SGHKS, CDR2 YYEKEE, per germline (reference sequence).

The chain recombines TRBV27 with TRBJ1-2; 7 positions agree with TRBD1. With V trimmed by 4 bases and J by 5 bases, 13 bases remained unmatched. From germline, CDR1 is MNHEY and CDR2 SMNVEV (reference sequence). CDR3 length: 16 amino acids. The CDR3 bases are TGTGCCAGCAGTTCCAGCAAGGGGGCGGTTTTTTATGGCTACACCTTC. It specifies CASSSSKGAVFYGYTF.

On this clone: The sample holds other DNA sequences that translate to the same CDR3. V usage is TRBV2 and J usage is TRBJ2-1; 14 nucleotides align to TRBD2. The CDR3 totals 17 residues. Per germline, CDR1 SNHLY and CDR2 FYNNEI. The trim removed 6 bases at V and 7 bases at J, leaving 11 bases unmatched. The DNA of the CDR3 is TGTGCCAGCAGCTACTCGGGACTAGCGGGAGTGTATAATGAGCAGTTCTTC. It specifies CASSYSGLAGVYNEQFF.

DNA of the CDR3: TGTGCCAGCACCCGGACTACTAACTCCTACGAGCAGTACTTC. Amino acids: CASTRTTNSYEQYF. The rearrangement joins TRBV18 to TRBJ2-7; D may be TRBD2 (6 bases). Looked up from germline, CDR1 is KGHSH and CDR2 is LQKENI. V lost 8 bases to trimming and J lost 0 bases, with 14 bases between them. This CDR3 contains 14 residues.

This clone was detected only once. The chain couples TRBV7-6 to TRBJ2-3; D gene ambiguous. Germline V gene sequence: CDR1 SGHVS, CDR2 FNYEAQ. With 4 bases removed from V and 2 bases from J, the gap between germline ends came to 4 bases. This CDR3 has 12 amino acids. For the CDR3, the DNA is TGTGCCAGCAGCTCCTTCACAGATACGCAGTATTTT. Encoded protein: CASSSFTDTQYF.